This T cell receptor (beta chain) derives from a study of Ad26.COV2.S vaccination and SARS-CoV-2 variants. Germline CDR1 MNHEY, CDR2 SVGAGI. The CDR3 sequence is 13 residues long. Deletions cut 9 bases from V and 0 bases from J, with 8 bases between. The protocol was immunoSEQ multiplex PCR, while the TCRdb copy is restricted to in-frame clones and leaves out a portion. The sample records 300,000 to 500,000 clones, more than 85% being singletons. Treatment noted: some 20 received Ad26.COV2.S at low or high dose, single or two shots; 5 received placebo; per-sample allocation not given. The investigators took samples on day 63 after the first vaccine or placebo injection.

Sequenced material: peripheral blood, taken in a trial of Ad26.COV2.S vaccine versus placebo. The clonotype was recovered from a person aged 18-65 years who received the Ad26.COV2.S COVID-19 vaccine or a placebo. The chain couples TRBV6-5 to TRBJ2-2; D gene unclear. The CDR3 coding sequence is TGTGCCAGTAAAGCACCGAACACCGGGGAGCTGTTTTTT. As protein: CASKAPNTGELFF.